This T cell receptor (beta chain) was identified during a study of CD8 T cells in ankylosing spondylitis (dated by TCRdb to the late 2010s). The study in broad terms: T cell receptor beta repertoires were profiled in healthy donors and ankylosing spondylitis patients so that disease-linked TCR variants could be found. The full study cohort comprised 25 ankylosing spondylitis patients and about 110 healthy donors. Peripheral blood samples were taken, and synovial fluid was additionally collected from ankylosing spondylitis patients.

This clonotype was seen a few times. The antigen it recognizes is unknown. No much larger clone exists at a distance of one base, and base qualities are not known. The paper as a whole reports these results and caveats: In peripheral blood, the disease-linked clones were found at relatively low frequencies and had a CD8+ phenotype. A TCR beta motif of roughly 8 highly homologous amino acid variants appeared characteristic of blood from ankylosing spondylitis patients. Some of the motif variants had been reported before in the synovial fluid and blood of reactive arthritis patients, a finding that suggests common disease-initiation mechanisms. The disease-linked clones were reported to be significantly enriched in matched synovial fluid samples from ankylosing spondylitis patients.

Sequencing took place on an Illumina HiSeq 2500. Quantitative 5'-RACE with molecular barcodes was used to prepare TCR beta libraries. In the paper's pipeline: A new computational method based on a probabilistic model of VDJ rearrangement was used to identify disease-linked TCR variants. The public reads were reanalyzed by TCRdb: fastp trimming at Q25, MiXCR alignment, in-frame beta chains only. Each CDR3 protein gets just one entry, which takes the most common genes and DNA from the rows behind it. TCRdb's processing, not the study's, gives the V and J calls here. The sample table lists about 260,000 distinct CDR3 sequences, over 15% of them with a count of one. Clones ranked in the top ten supply less than 9% of the sample. This TCR was sampled from a male donor with ankylosing spondylitis or in good health (not recorded which). Input material: blood, either unsorted or a sorted T cell fraction (not recorded which).

The sequenced DNA is TGTGCCAGCAGCCAAGATAGGGATGGTCCGGCTTTCTTT. The translation is CASSQDRDGPAFF. The chain was built from TRBV4-2 and TRBJ1-1, with no confidently assigned D gene. The germline V gene supplies CDR1 LGHNA and CDR2 YNFKEQ. V sheds 0 bases and J sheds 11 bases, leaving 13 bases between their ends. Inclusive of the bounding cysteine and phenylalanine, the CDR3 is 13 residues long. Only the CDR3 portion is preserved as DNA: 39 bases, with reading frame beginning at the first base.